This T cell receptor beta chain is drawn from a study of blood T cell repertoires in COVID-19 (dated by TCRdb to about 2020). With regard to the full study: Samples from collaborators originated in the United States, Italy and Spain and spanned both the acute and convalescent phases of COVID-19. The prospective study material was composed of cDNA or gDNA derived from T cells, B-cell-depleted T cells, or PBMCs. The samples were drawn from the first 160 participants of the ongoing ImmuneRACE study and from 950 to 1,500 subjects provided by 6 global collaborators. Nearly every sample came with metadata listing a de-identified subject ID, COVID-19 status, age in years and sex. Where available, HLA class I and class II types were taken from metadata supplied by the sample provider and were not determined by assay-based typing. The repertoires were made available in a free public database intended to serve as a resource for research on the immune response to SARS-CoV-2. Subjects who had been exposed to COVID-19, were actively infected with it, or had recovered from it provided the deeply sampled blood TCRbeta repertoires that made up the dataset. The paper's findings and limits, for the study overall: Clinical and demographic metadata were provided uncurated, with the amount varying by source and participant.

Each collaborating institution followed its own protocols to collect whole blood in K2EDTA tubes. For TCRbeta analysis, collaborators shipped samples in one of three forms: frozen whole blood, isolated PBMCs, or DNA extracted from either of those sample types. TCRbeta CDR3 regions were amplified from genomic DNA using the immunoSEQ Assay, a bias-controlled multiplex PCR. On the authors' methods: Within the assay, amplification of reference gene primers was used to estimate how many nucleated cells each sample contained. To quantify the absolute abundance of each unique TCRbeta CDR3 rearrangement, sequence reads were collapsed and filtered. For each sample, productive Simpson clonality was calculated by taking the square root of Simpson's diversity index across productive rearrangements. TCRdb retrieved this table from immuneACCESS and kept in-frame rearrangements only. Not all clones are present; in checked studies, unresolved V genes account for under half, and no reason is known for the remainder. V, J and clone size derive from that table, while D and trimming were established from the DNA sequence. The sample yields a few hundred thousand clones; about 88% were counted once. The biggest ten clones account for approximately 4% of the sample.

As for this clone: This clone's antigen is unknown. Per-base quality was not reported, and no clone a single base away is much larger than it.

V and J lose 6 bases and 8 bases, and a span of 16 bases separates them. The cysteine opens and the phenylalanine closes a CDR3 of 14 amino acids. Of all the DNA, just the CDR3 is kept, 42 bases in frame from base 1. The germline V gene sets CDR1 to MDHEN and CDR2 to SYDVKM. The TCR sequence derives from a man in his late teens or twenties with active or convalescent COVID-19. The sample was peripheral blood. The V gene is TRBV28 and the J gene is TRBJ1-4; the best D guess is TRBD1, with 5 bases matching. Here is the DNA: TGTGCCAGCAGAGGAACGGGGGGGGACGAAAAACTGTTTTTT. Translated, it gives CASRGTGGDEKLFF.